The T cell receptor beta chain under discussion was sequenced for a study of graft-versus-host responses after intestinal transplantation. Study results and caveats: Some GvH clones appeared in ileal mucosa or blood before recipient bone marrow.

The trim removed 7 bases at V and 2 bases at J, leaving 5 bases unmatched. CDR1 and CDR2 (germline): SGHAT, FQNNGV. The CDR3 covers 13 residues. Repertoires were generated with immunoSEQ multiplex PCR, while TCRdb's copy carries only in-frame clones and drops some. In the table there are 90,000 to 95,000 clones, roughly 91% of which are singletons. Worth noting for this clone: Its target is unknown.

This receptor was obtained from a human donor who received an intestinal transplant. The sample was unstimulated CD8+ T cells sorted from spleen or lymph node cells, taken before intestinal transplant. The V gene is TRBV11-2, the J gene TRBJ2-7; 7 nucleotides line up with TRBD2. CDR3 region: CASTGLVPYEQYF. DNA of the CDR3: TGTGCCAGCACAGGACTAGTGCCCTACGAGCAGTACTTC.